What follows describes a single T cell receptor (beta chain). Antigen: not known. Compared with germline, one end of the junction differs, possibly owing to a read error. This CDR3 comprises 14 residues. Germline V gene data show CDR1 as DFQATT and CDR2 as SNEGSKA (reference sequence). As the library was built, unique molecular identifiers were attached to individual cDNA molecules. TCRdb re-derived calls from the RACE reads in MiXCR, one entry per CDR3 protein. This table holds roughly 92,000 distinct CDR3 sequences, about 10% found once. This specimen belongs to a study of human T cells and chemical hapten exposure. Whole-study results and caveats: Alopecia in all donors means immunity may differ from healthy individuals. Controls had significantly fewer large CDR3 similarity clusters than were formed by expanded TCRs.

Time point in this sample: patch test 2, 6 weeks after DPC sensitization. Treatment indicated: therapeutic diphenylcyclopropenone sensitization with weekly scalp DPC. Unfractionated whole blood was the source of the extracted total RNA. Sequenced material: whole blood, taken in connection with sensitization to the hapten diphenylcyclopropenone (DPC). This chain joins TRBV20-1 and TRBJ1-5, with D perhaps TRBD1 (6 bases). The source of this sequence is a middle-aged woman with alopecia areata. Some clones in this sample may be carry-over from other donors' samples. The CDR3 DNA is TGCAGTGCAAGAGTATCAGGGGTAGGTCAGCCCCAGCATTTT. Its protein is CSARVSGVGQPQHF.